The entry below describes one TCR beta chain. Its antigen is undetermined. These data come from a study of vaccination effects on CD4 cells after COVID-19. Expansion of antigen-specific CD4+ T cells with viral peptide pools was carried out by the ViraFEST assay before sequencing. Subsequent to less than eleven days of culture, CD4+ T cells were isolated. All participants had two doses of either the BNT162b2 or mRNA-1273 vaccine. Vaccine recipients had no previous SARS-CoV-2 infection; their nucleocapsid antibodies were negative. Cultures received IL-2 medium that replaced half the medium on days 3 and 7. The assay was immunoSEQ multiplex PCR, and TCRdb's table has in-frame clones only and misses some. Among some 12,000 clones listed, approximately 71% were seen once. Overall study results and limits: Clones that were induced by infection or by vaccine showed marked contraction late after vaccination. After vaccination of healthy people, only 1 of 255 vaccine-induced clones cross-reacted with common cold coronaviruses.

The material was CD4+ T cells from PBMCs cultured with SARS-CoV-2 spike peptides, obtained after COVID-19 vaccination. This receptor was identified in a human donor who received a COVID-19 vaccine.

The CDR3, as DNA: TGTGCCAGCAGCGGTGAAGGGGGTGATGAGCAGTTCTTC. This translates into CASSGEGGDEQFF. The V call is TRBV28, the J call TRBJ2-1; maybe TRBD1 (6 bases). Germline V gives CDR1 MDHEN, CDR2 SYDVKM. Trimming took 6 bases from V and 8 from J, leaving 14 bases between them. The CDR3 spans 13 residues.